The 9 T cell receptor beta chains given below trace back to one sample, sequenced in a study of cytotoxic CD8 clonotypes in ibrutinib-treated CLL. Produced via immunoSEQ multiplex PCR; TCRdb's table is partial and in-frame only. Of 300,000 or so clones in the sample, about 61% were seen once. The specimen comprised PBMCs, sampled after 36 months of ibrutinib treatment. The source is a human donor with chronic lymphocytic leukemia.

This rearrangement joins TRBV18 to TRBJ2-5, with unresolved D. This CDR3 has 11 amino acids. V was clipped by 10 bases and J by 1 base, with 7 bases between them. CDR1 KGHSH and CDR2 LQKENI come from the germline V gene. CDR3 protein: CANQAQETQYF. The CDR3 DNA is TGTGCCAACCAGGCCCAAGAGACCCAGTACTTC. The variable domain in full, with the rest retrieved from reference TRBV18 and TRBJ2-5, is NAGVMQNPRHLVRRRGQEARLRCSPMKGHSHVYWYRQLPEEGLKFMVYLQKENIIDESGMPKERFSAEFPKEGPSILRIQQVVRGDSAAYFCANQAQETQYFGPGTRLLVL.

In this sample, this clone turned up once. CDR3 sequence (DNA): TGTGCCAGCAGTTACACCCCCCAGCCGATCCGCAATGAGCAGTTCTTC. Amino acids: CASSYTPQPIRNEQFF. V usage is TRBV6-6 and J usage is TRBJ2-1; D gene ambiguous. The germline V and J ends were trimmed by 2 bases and 6 bases, with 17 bases remaining between them. The CDR3 runs 16 residues. The germline gives CDR1 MNHNY, CDR2 SVGAGI (reference sequence).

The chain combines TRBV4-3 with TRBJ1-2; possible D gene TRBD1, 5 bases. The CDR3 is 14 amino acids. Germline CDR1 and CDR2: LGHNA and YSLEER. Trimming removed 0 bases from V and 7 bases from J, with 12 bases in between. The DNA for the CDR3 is TGCGCCAGCAGCCAAGATGTCAGGGATGGTGGCTACACCTTC. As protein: CASSQDVRDGGYTF.

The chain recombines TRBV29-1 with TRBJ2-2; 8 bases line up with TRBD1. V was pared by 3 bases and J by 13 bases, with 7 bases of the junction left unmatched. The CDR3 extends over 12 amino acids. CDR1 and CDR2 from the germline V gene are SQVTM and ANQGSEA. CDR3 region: CSVEGDRLALFF. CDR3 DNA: TGCAGCGTTGAGGGGGACAGGCTGGCGCTGTTTTTT.

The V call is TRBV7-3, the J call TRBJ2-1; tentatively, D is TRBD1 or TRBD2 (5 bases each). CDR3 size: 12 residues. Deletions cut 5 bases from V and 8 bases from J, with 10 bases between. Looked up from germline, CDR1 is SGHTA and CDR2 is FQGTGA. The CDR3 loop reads CASSPGTHEQFF. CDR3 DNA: TGTGCCAGCAGCCCCGGGACCCATGAGCAGTTCTTC. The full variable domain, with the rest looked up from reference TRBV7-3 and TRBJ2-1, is GAGVSQTPSNKVTEKGKYVELRCDPISGHTALYWYRQSLGQGPEFLIYFQGTGAADDSGLPNDRFFAVRPEGSVSTLKIQRTERGDSAVYLCASSPGTHEQFFGPGTRLTVL.

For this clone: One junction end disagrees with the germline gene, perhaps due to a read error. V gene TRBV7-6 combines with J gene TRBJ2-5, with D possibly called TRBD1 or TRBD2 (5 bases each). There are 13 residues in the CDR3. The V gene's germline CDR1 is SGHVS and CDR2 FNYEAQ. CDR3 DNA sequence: TGTGCCAGCAGCTTAGAGTGGGGGTATGAAGTCCACTTC. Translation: CASSLEWGYEVHF.

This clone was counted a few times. The CDR3 sequence: CASSVGEAYEQYF. CDR3 in DNA: TGTGCCAGCTCCGTCGGGGAGGCCTACGAGCAGTACTTC. The chain employs TRBV18 and TRBJ2-7; the D gene is possibly TRBD2 (6 bases). V lost 6 bases, J lost 2 bases, and 11 bases lay in between. Germline CDR1 KGHSH, CDR2 LQKENI. The CDR3 has 13 amino acids.

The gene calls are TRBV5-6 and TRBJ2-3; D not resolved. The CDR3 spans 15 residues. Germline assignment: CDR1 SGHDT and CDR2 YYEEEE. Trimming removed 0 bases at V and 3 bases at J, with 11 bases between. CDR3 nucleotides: TGTGCCAGCAGCTTGGATCGGCGCTTAACAGATACGCAGTATTTT. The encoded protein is CASSLDRRLTDTQYF. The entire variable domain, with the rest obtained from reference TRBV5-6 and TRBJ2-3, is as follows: DAGVTQSPTHLIKTRGQQVTLRCSPKSGHDTVSWYQQALGQGPQFIFQYYEEEERQRGNFPDRFSGHQFPNYSSELNVNALLLGDSALYLCASSLDRRLTDTQYFGPGTRLTVL.

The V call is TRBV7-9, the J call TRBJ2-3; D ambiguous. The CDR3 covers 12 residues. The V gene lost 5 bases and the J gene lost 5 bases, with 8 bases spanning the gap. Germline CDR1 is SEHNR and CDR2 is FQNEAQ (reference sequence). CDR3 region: CASSNSRDTQYF. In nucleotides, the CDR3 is TGTGCCAGCAGCAATAGTCGAGATACGCAGTATTTT.